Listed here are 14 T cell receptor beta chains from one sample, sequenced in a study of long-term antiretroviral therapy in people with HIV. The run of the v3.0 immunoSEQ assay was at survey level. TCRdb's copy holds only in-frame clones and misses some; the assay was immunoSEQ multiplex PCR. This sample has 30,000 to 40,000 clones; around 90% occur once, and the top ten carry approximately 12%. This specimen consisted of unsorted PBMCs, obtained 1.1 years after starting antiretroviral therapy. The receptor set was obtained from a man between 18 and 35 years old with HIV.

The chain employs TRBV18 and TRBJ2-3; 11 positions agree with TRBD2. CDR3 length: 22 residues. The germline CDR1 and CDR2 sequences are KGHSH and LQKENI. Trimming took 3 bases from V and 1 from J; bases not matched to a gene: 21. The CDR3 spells CASSPGTSGSSIGLYGTDTQYF. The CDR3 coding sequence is TGTGCCAGCTCACCTGGAACTAGCGGGAGTTCCATCGGGCTCTATGGCACAGATACGCAGTATTTT.

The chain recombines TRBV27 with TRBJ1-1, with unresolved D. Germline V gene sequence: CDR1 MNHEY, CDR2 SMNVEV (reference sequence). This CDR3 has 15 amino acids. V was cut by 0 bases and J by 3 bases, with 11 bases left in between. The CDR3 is CASSLSGFGYTEAFF. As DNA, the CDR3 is TGTGCCAGCAGTTTATCCGGGTTCGGGTACACTGAAGCTTTCTTT.

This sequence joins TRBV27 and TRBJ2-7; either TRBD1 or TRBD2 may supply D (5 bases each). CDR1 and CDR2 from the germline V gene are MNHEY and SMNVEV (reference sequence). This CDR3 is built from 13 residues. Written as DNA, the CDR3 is TGTGCTACGGGGCTCCTAGAGGACTACGAGCAGTACTTC. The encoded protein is CATGLLEDYEQYF.

As DNA, the CDR3 is TGTGCCAGCAGTTACGCGTCCAGGGGACAAACTGAAGCTTTCTTT. Its translation: CASSYASRGQTEAFF. The V call is TRBV6-5, the J call TRBJ1-1; a possible D gene is TRBD1 (6 bases). Germline-derived CDR1 and CDR2 are MNHEY and SVGAGI. The CDR3 totals 15 residues. The germline V and J ends were trimmed by 2 bases and 5 bases, with 15 bases remaining between them.

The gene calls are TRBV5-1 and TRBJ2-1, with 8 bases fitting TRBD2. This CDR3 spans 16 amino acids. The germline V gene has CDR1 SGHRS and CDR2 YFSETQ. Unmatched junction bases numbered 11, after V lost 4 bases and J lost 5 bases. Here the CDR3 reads CASSLGPPAGDNEQFF. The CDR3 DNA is TGCGCCAGCAGCCTTGGCCCGCCAGCGGGGGACAATGAGCAGTTCTTC.

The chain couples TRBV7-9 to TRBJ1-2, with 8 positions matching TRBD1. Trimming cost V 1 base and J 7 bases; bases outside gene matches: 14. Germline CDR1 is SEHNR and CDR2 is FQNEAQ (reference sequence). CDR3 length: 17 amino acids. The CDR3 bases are TGTGCCAGCAGCTTAGTTCGTGGGGACAGGTTCTCGCCTGGCTACACCTTC. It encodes CASSLVRGDRFSPGYTF.

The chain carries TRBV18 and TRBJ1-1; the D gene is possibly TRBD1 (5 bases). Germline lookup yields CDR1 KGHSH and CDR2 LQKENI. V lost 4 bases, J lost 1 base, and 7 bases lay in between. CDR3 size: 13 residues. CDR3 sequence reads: CASSRDRNTEAFF. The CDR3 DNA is TGTGCCAGCTCACGGGACCGGAACACTGAAGCTTTCTTT.

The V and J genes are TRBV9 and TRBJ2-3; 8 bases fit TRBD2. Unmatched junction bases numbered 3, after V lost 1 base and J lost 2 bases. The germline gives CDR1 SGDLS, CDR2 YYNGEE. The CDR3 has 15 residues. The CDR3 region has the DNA TGTGCCAGCAGCGTATCGGGAGGGGACACAGATACGCAGTATTTT. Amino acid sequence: CASSVSGGDTDTQYF.

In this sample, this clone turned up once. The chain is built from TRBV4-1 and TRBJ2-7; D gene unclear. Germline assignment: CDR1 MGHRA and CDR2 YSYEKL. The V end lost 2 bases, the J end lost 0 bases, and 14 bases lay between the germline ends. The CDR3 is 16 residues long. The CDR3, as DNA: TGCGCCAGCAGCCAACCAACAGTGCTGAGCTCCTACGAGCAGTACTTC. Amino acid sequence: CASSQPTVLSSYEQYF.

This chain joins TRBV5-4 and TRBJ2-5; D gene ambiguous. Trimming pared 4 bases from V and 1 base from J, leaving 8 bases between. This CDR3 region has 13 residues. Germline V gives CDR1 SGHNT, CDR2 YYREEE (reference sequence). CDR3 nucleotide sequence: TGTGCCAGCAGCCCCAGGATCCAAGAGACCCAGTACTTC. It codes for CASSPRIQETQYF.

The CDR3 spells CASSLGRGDREFF. The DNA for the CDR3 is TGTGCCAGCAGCTTGGGGCGGGGGGACAGGGAGTTCTTC. The genes are TRBV5-6 and TRBJ2-1; maybe TRBD1 (9 bases). Germline V gene data show CDR1 as SGHDT and CDR2 as YYEEEE. CDR3 length: 13 residues. Trimming left V 0 bases short and J 14 bases short, with 15 bases between.

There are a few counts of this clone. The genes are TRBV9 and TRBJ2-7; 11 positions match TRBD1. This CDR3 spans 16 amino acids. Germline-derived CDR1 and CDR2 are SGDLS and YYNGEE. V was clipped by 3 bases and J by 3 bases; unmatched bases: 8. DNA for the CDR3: TGTGCCAGCAGCGCGGGACAGGGGGGACCCCTCTACGAGCAGTACTTC. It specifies CASSAGQGGPLYEQYF.

The CDR3 DNA follows: TGTGCCAGCAGTTACGGGACAGGGTTGGGTGAGCAGTTCTTC. It specifies CASSYGTGLGEQFF. This chain uses TRBV6-5 with TRBJ2-1; 9 nucleotides line up with TRBD1. The length of the CDR3 is 14 residues. The V and J ends lost 2 bases and 9 bases, in that order; junction bases with no gene match: 5. Germline-derived CDR1 and CDR2 are MNHEY and SVGAGI.

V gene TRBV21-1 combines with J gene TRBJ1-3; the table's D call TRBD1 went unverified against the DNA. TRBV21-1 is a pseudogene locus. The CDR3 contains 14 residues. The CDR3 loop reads CASSGLALGNTIYF. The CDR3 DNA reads TGTGCCAGCAGCGGGCTCGCCCTGGGAAACACCATATATTTT.